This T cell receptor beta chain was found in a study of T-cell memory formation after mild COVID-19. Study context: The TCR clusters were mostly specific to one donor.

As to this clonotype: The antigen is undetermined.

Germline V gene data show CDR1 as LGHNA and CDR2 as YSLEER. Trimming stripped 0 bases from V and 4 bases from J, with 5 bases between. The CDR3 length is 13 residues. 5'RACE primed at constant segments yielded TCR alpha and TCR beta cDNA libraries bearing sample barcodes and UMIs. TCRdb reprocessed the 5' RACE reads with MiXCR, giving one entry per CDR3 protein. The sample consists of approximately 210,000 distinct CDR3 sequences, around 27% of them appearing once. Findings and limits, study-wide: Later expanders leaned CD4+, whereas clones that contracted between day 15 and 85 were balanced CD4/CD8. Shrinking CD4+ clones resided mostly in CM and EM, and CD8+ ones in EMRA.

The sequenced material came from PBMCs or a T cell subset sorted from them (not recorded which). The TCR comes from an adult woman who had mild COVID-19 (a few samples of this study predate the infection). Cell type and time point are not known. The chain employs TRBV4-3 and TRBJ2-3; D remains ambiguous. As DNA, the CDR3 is TGCGCCAGCAGCCAAGATAAACCAGATACGCAGTATTTT. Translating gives CASSQDKPDTQYF.